A selection of T cell receptor beta chains follows, all from one sample in a study of T cells in Graves' hyperthyroidism and ophthalmopathy. TCRdb fed the multiplex PCR reads into MiXCR, producing one record per CDR3 protein. The data contain about 210,000 distinct CDR3 sequences, 17% of them singletons. Sequencing input: blood. These receptors came from a middle-aged man with Graves' hyperthyroidism. Each CDR3 is given with its conserved first and last residue. Fields, in order: J gene, D gene, V gene, clone size, CDR3 protein, CDR3 DNA. The D gene is left open where the match is weak. The size of a clone is reported for some rows only, either as once, few or many, or as a class for expanded clones.

>TRBJ2-1|.|TRBV19|many
CASSIEGTGYNEQFF
TGTGCCAGTAGTATTGAGGGGACGGGCTACAATGAGCAGTTCTTC
>TRBJ2-5|TRBD2|TRBV7-6|many
CASSLVRERKTQYF
TGTGCCAGCAGCTTAGTGCGGGAGAGAAAGACCCAGTACTTC
>TRBJ1-1|.|TRBV18|many
CASSLMGPNTEAFF
TGTGCCAGCTCATTAATGGGTCCGAACACTGAAGCTTTCTTT
>TRBJ1-4|TRBD1|TRBV3-1|many
CASSQTGGLDEKLFF
TGTGCCAGCAGCCAGACAGGGGGCCTGGATGAAAAACTGTTTTTT
>TRBJ2-5|.|TRBV18|few
CASSRGSQETQYF
TGTGCCAGCTCTCGGGGTAGTCAAGAGACCCAGTACTTC
>TRBJ2-7|.|TRBV7-9|.
CASSLATPYGQYF
TGTGCCAGCAGCTTAGCGACCCCCTACGGGCAGTACTTC
>TRBJ2-5|TRBD2|TRBV28|few
CASSLSRRLADKETQYF
TGTGCCAGCAGTTTATCTCGTCGACTAGCGGACAAAGAGACCCAGTACTTC
>TRBJ2-7|.|TRBV28|many
CATIRGGYEQYF
TGTGCCACCATTAGGGGAGGCTACGAGCAGTACTTC
>TRBJ2-5|.|TRBV12-3/TRBV12-4|few
CASSFRGRRETQYF
TGTGCCAGCAGTTTCAGGGGCCGGAGGGAGACCCAGTACTTC
>TRBJ2-5|TRBD2|TRBV3-1|many
CASSVPGAGEETQYF
TGTGCCAGCAGCGTCCCGGGAGCGGGAGAGGAGACCCAGTACTTC
>TRBJ2-3|.|TRBV7-8|many
CASSGGGGTDTQYF
TGTGCCAGCAGTGGGGGGGGCGGCACAGATACGCAGTATTTT
>TRBJ1-2|.|TRBV2|few
CASSEEQTSYGYTF
TGTGCCAGCAGTGAGGAACAGACCTCCTATGGCTACACCTTC
>TRBJ2-7|.|TRBV29-1|few
CSAKGRGSYEQYF
TGCAGCGCCAAGGGCAGGGGCTCCTACGAGCAGTACTTC
>TRBJ2-2|TRBD2|TRBV20-1|many
CSATGLAWNTGELFF
TGCAGTGCAACCGGACTAGCGTGGAACACCGGGGAGCTGTTTTTT
>TRBJ2-5|TRBD2|TRBV5-1|few
CASSVSSGSSEETQYF
TGCGCCAGCAGCGTCTCTAGCGGGAGTTCCGAGGAGACCCAGTACTTC
>TRBJ2-5|.|TRBV6-1|many
CASRYSLLEGPETQYF
TGTGCCAGCAGATATTCGCTGCTCGAAGGGCCAGAGACCCAGTACTTC
>TRBJ2-7|.|TRBV28|many
CASRARGFYEQYF
TGTGCCAGCAGGGCCCGAGGCTTCTACGAGCAGTACTTC
>TRBJ2-3|.|TRBV7-9|many
CASSLTKGYTDTQYF
TGTGCCAGCAGCTTAACCAAGGGTTACACAGATACGCAGTATTTT
>TRBJ1-1|.|TRBV6-2/TRBV6-3|.
CASSYSARTPNPEAFF
TGTGCCAGCAGTTACTCGGCCCGCACGCCTAACCCTGAAGCTTTCTTT
>TRBJ2-7|TRBD2|TRBV20-1|few
CSARLAGAHEQYF
TGCAGTGCCCGTCTAGCGGGAGCCCACGAGCAGTACTTC
>TRBJ2-3|TRBD1|TRBV12-3/TRBV12-4|many
CASLNRDRGPTGTQYF
TGTGCCAGCCTGAACCGGGACAGGGGGCCCACGGGTACGCAGTATTTT
>TRBJ2-7|TRBD2|TRBV10-3|many
CAIRPGLGRDEQYF
TGTGCCATCAGGCCGGGACTAGGTCGAGACGAGCAGTACTTC
>TRBJ2-3|TRBD1|TRBV5-1|many
CASSLKVLGQGTDTQYF
TGCGCCAGCAGCTTAAAAGTCCTAGGACAGGGTACAGATACGCAGTATTTT
>TRBJ2-7|.|TRBV11-2|many
CAPLPGAVFYEQYF
TGTGCCCCTCTTCCGGGGGCGGTGTTCTACGAGCAGTACTTC
>TRBJ2-1|TRBD2|TRBV27|few
CASSFRSEAGGLYNEQFF
TGTGCCAGCAGTTTTAGAAGTGAGGCGGGAGGGCTCTACAATGAGCAGTTCTTC
>TRBJ2-5|TRBD2|TRBV2|.
CASKRLAGWLETQYF
TGTGCCAGCAAAAGGCTAGCGGGATGGTTGGAGACCCAGTACTTC
>TRBJ2-7|TRBD2|TRBV28|many
CASRQTGTSVGEQYF
TGTGCCAGCAGACAAACCGGGACTAGCGTGGGGGAGCAGTACTTC
>TRBJ2-3|TRBD2|TRBV7-2|many
CASSSSGSSTDTQYF
TGTGCCAGCAGCTCTAGCGGGTCGAGCACAGATACGCAGTATTTT
>TRBJ2-7|.|TRBV30|few
CAWGVLSYEQYF
TGTGCCTGGGGGGTTTTATCCTACGAGCAGTACTTC
>TRBJ1-1|.|TRBV6-2/TRBV6-3|.
CASSLRGFRTEAFF
TGTGCCAGCAGTTTAAGGGGTTTTCGGACTGAAGCTTTCTTT
>TRBJ1-6|TRBD1|TRBV11-2|many
CASSLEGAGTVTSPLHF
TGTGCCAGCAGCTTAGAGGGAGCGGGGACAGTTACATCACCCCTCCACTTT
>TRBJ1-2|.|TRBV7-9|few
CASSLTGVNYGYTF
TGTGCCAGCAGCTTGACAGGAGTTAACTATGGCTACACCTTC
>TRBJ2-5|.|TRBV4-1|many
CASSQGGRTTKTETQYF
TGCGCCAGCAGCCAAGGGGGCCGGACGACCAAGACGGAGACCCAGTACTTC
>TRBJ2-7|.|TRBV6-1|.
CASTWTEHSYEQYF
TGTGCCAGCACCTGGACTGAGCACTCCTACGAGCAGTACTTC
>TRBJ2-3|TRBD1|TRBV11-3|many
CASSPPPYRDRARGTDTQYF
TGTGCCAGCAGCCCTCCACCTTACCGGGACAGAGCTAGGGGCACAGATACGCAGTATTTT
>TRBJ1-6|.|TRBV28|.
CASVIQGNSPLHF
TGTGCCAGCGTGATACAGGGTAATTCACCCCTCCACTTT
>TRBJ1-2|.|TRBV6-4|.
CASTPTGHNNYGYTF
TGTGCCAGCACCCCCACAGGGCATAATAACTATGGCTACACCTTC
>TRBJ2-1|.|TRBV3-1|many
CASSQVSWGYNEQFF
TGTGCCAGCAGCCAAGTTTCGTGGGGCTACAATGAGCAGTTCTTC
>TRBJ1-3|.|TRBV6-1|few
CASRRTSGNTIYF
TGTGCCAGCAGACGGACCTCTGGAAACACCATATATTTT
>TRBJ2-7|TRBD1|TRBV14|many
CASSHVGQGTYEQYF
TGTGCCAGCAGCCACGTCGGACAGGGGACCTACGAGCAGTACTTC
>TRBJ2-5|.|TRBV6-1|.
CASSEIGLTAQETQYF
TGTGCCAGCAGTGAAATCGGGCTCACGGCCCAAGAGACCCAGTACTTC